A selection of T cell receptor beta chains follows, all from one sample in a study of human T cells and chemical hapten exposure. Via MiXCR, TCRdb re-called the RACE reads, giving one row per CDR3 protein. The sample has 110,000 or so distinct CDR3 sequences; roughly a third are singletons. The sequenced sample was whole blood, obtained in connection with sensitization to the hapten diphenylcyclopropenone (DPC). The source of these receptors is a middle-aged man with alopecia areata. Some clones in this sample may be carry-over from other donors' samples. CDR3s include the opening cysteine and the closing phenylalanine or tryptophan. Each record gives: clone size, D gene, J gene, V gene, CDR3 DNA, CDR3 protein. A D gene is named only where the DNA matches it firmly. Size values are once, few and many counts, or a class for expanded clones, and some rows have none.

-	-	TRBJ1-1	TRBV19	TGTGCCAGTAGTATCTCTGCAGGGCTCAACACTGAAGCTTTCTTT	CASSISAGLNTEAFF
once	TRBD1	TRBJ1-5	TRBV2	TGTGCCAGCAGTCAACGGGACAGGGGTGATCAGCCCCAGCATTTT	CASSQRDRGDQPQHF
-	TRBD2	TRBJ2-3	TRBV18	TGTGCCAGCTCAGCTTACCTGACTAGCGGGAGCACAGATACGCAGTATTTT	CASSAYLTSGSTDTQYF
few	TRBD2	TRBJ2-1	TRBV7-8	TGTGCCAGCAGCGACGGACTAGCGGGAGCCCTCAATGAGCAGTTCTTC	CASSDGLAGALNEQFF
few	-	TRBJ2-6	TRBV7-9	TGTGCCAGCAGAGACAGTCGATACTCTGGGGCCAACGTCCTGACTTTC	CASRDSRYSGANVLTF
few	-	TRBJ2-2	TRBV6-5	TGTGCCAGCAGTTACACCTCAGGGGCTAACACCGGGGAGCTGTTTTTT	CASSYTSGANTGELFF
-	-	TRBJ1-1	TRBV7-9	TGTGCCAGCAGCTTAGGAATGGCGGCGAACACTGAAGCTTTCTTT	CASSLGMAANTEAFF
-	-	TRBJ2-5	TRBV20-1	TGCAGTGCTAGTTCTTTCGGGGCTTTTGAGACCCAGTACTTC	CSASSFGAFETQYF
-	TRBD1	TRBJ2-3	TRBV6-5	TGTGCCAGCAGTTACTCAGGGACAGGAGGTGGAGATACGCAGTATTTT	CASSYSGTGGGDTQYF
-	TRBD1	TRBJ2-2	TRBV29-1	TGCAGCGCGTGGGGACAGGGTGGTTACACCGGGGAGCTGTTTTTT	CSAWGQGGYTGELFF
-	-	TRBJ1-6	TRBV27	TGTGCCAGCAGTCCTCTCGGGACGGTTTATTATCCCCTCCACTTT	CASSPLGTVYYPLHF
-	-	TRBJ2-3	TRBV21-1	TGTGCCAGCAGCACGACCGGGAGGCCGATCCAGCTATTGGATACGCAGTATTTT	CASSTTGRPIQLLDTQYF
-	-	TRBJ1-4	TRBV5-4	TGTGCCAGCAGCTTGGGGAGTGCAACTAATGAAAAACTGTTTTTT	CASSLGSATNEKLFF
-	TRBD2	TRBJ2-2	TRBV29-1	TGCAGCGTTGACGGGACTAGCGGGAGGGTTCGTACCGGGGAGCTGTTTTTT	CSVDGTSGRVRTGELFF
few	-	TRBJ2-2	TRBV5-1	TGCGCCAGCAGCTTGGAATTTCCGGGACCCCCGATAACCGGGGAGCTGTTTTTT	CASSLEFPGPPITGELFF
-	-	TRBJ2-5	TRBV29-1	TGCAGCGTTGTGGGCTCCGGACGAGGAGCAACCCAGTACTTC	CSVVGSGRGATQYF
many	-	TRBJ1-1	TRBV13	TGTGCCAGCAGCTTAGAGGGTGGTACCTACACTGAAGCTTTCTTT	CASSLEGGTYTEAFF
-	-	TRBJ2-5	TRBV6-5	TGTGCCAGCAGACCCGTAGGGGGTCGACAAGAGACCCAGTACTTC	CASRPVGGRQETQYF
-	-	TRBJ1-2	TRBV19	TGTGCCAGTAGACCACTAGGAACAAAGGACTATGGCTACACCTTC	CASRPLGTKDYGYTF
-	TRBD1	TRBJ2-3	TRBV20-1	TGCAGTGCTGGGACAGGGGCGCCCCCCCGTACGCAGTATTTT	CSAGTGAPPRTQYF
-	-	TRBJ2-2	TRBV12-3/TRBV12-4	TGTGCCAGCAGCAAAACGGGACCGATAGGCACCGGGGAGCTGTTTTTT	CASSKTGPIGTGELFF
-	TRBD2	TRBJ2-7	TRBV7-2	TGTGCCAGCAGCCCCCGGGGGGGGTCGCGAGAGCAGTACTTC	CASSPRGGSREQYF
-	-	TRBJ2-4	TRBV21-1	TGTGCCAGCAGCAAATGGGGAGACAGGGGGCGAATTCAGTACTTC	CASSKWGDRGRIQYF
few	-	TRBJ1-4	TRBV5-1	TGCGCCAGCAGCGCAGGACTCCCGGGGGAAAAACTGTTTTTT	CASSAGLPGEKLFF
once	-	TRBJ1-2	TRBV15	TGTGCCACCAGCTTAGAGATGGTGAGCTATGGCTACACCTTC	CATSLEMVSYGYTF
-	-	TRBJ2-2	TRBV28	TGTGCCAGCAGAATCAGCGGTCAGACCGGGGAGCTGTTTTTT	CASRISGQTGELFF
-	-	TRBJ2-7	TRBV14	TGTGCCAGCAGCCAAGTAGGGGGACGGGCATACGAGCAGTACTTC	CASSQVGGRAYEQYF
few	-	TRBJ1-1	TRBV2	TGTGCCAGCAGGTCGGCGCGGACAGAGAACACTGAAGCTTTCTTT	CASRSARTENTEAFF
-	-	TRBJ2-3	TRBV27	TGTGCCAGCAGTTTACTTCCTAGCACAGATACGCAGTATTTT	CASSLLPSTDTQYF
-	-	TRBJ1-3	TRBV12-3/TRBV12-4	TGTGCCAGCAGTTTCTCGCAGTACTCTGGAAACACCATATATTTT	CASSFSQYSGNTIYF
-	-	TRBJ2-4	TRBV6-5	TGTGCCAGCAGTTACGTTAGGCCGGGACAAGTCAAAAACATTCAGTACTTC	CASSYVRPGQVKNIQYF